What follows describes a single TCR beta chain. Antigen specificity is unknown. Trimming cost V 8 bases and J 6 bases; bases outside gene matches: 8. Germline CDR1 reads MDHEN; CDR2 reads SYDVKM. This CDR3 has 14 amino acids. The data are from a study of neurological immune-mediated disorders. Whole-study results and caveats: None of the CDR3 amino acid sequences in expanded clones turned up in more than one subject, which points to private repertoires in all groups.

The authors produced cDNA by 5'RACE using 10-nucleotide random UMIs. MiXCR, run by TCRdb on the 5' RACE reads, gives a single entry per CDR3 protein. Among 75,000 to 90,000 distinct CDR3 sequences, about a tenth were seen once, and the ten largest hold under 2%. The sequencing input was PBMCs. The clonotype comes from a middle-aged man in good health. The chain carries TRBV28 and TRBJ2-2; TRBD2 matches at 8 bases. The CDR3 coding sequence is TGTGCCAGCTTCCGAGCGGGAGATCCCGGGGAGCTGTTTTTT. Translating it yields CASFRAGDPGELFF.